This T cell receptor beta chain is drawn from a study of OX40 agonist ivuxolimab in advanced cancers. This CDR3 comprises 14 residues. Germline CDR1 reads MNHNY; CDR2 reads SVGAGI (reference sequence). With 2 bases removed from V and 0 bases from J, the gap between germline ends came to 7 bases. Generated by immunoSEQ multiplex PCR, the TCRdb table keeps only in-frame clones and is missing some. The sample yields 45,000 or so clones, 80% seen once. This sample comprised CD4+ or CD8+ T cells sorted from blood, obtained in a trial of the OX40 agonist ivuxolimab. This receptor was obtained from an adult with an advanced solid tumor such as melanoma, head and neck, liver or kidney cancer. The chain recombines TRBV6-6 with TRBJ1-2; D gene ambiguous. This CDR3 is CASSYRGTNYGYTF. DNA for the CDR3: TGTGCCAGCAGTTACCGAGGAACTAACTATGGCTACACCTTC.